This T cell receptor (beta chain) was recovered during a study of cytomegalovirus exposure and HLA in healthy donors. The CDR3 runs 16 residues. Germline CDR1 is SGHDT and CDR2 is YYEEEE. The germline V and J ends were trimmed by 4 bases and 0 bases, with 13 bases remaining between them. General observations from the study: Investigators reported 164 TCR beta chains as tied to cytomegalovirus. Later, an analysis found that common viral pathogens appeared to be linked with several of the most significant clusters. Most CMV-associated TCR beta chains appeared HLA-restricted in a later analysis. Analysis was carried out at a later point, and it linked a missense DCLRE1C variant to TCR beta V- and J-gene trimming.

Both 60 Vbeta primers and 13 Jbeta primers went into the PCR. Only in-frame clones appear in the TCRdb table, and some are missing; sequencing was by immunoSEQ multiplex PCR. The sample holds some 140,000 clones; over 65% are singletons and the top ten take around 4.1%. This clone was seen once. Antigen unknown. The chain joins TRBV5-6 to TRBJ1-4; D possibly corresponds to TRBD1 (6 bases). This clonotype was obtained from a woman between 40 and 55 years old in good health and CMV-seronegative. The specimen sequenced was PBMCs. The CDR3 loop reads CASSGPNRATNEKLFF. For the CDR3, the DNA is TGTGCCAGCAGCGGACCTAACAGGGCAACTAATGAAAAACTGTTTTTT.